These 15 T cell receptor beta chains were all obtained from the same sample, sequenced in a study of control samples from healthy donors and cancer patients. Profiled with immunoSEQ multiplex PCR; TCRdb holds only in-frame clones, not every one. This sample yields around 85,000 clones, of which around 94% are seen a single time; around 5% belongs to the top ten. The sample comprised blood. All receptors derive from a woman aged 18-29 years in good health.

The chain combines TRBV6-6 with TRBJ1-5; 7 bases line up with TRBD1. The CDR3 is 13 amino acids. V dropped 6 bases and J dropped 3; count of bases not matched to a gene: 2. Germline CDR1 is MNHNY and CDR2 is SVGAGI (reference sequence). In nucleotides, the CDR3 is TGTGCCAGCAGGGGACAGTTCAATCAGCCCCAGCATTTT. Its translation: CASRGQFNQPQHF.

This chain connects TRBV7-9 to TRBJ2-1; D unclear. CDR3 length: 15 residues. V lost 4 bases, J lost 0 bases, and 10 bases lay in between. Germline CDR1 is SEHNR and CDR2 is FQNEAQ (reference sequence). This CDR3 reads CASSSLPSSYNEQFF. CDR3 DNA: TGTGCCAGCAGCTCCCTCCCGAGCTCCTACAATGAGCAGTTCTTC.

This rearrangement joins TRBV7-2 to TRBJ2-1, with D possibly being TRBD2 (5 bases). In germline, CDR1 is SGHTA, CDR2 FQGNSA. V was trimmed by 4 bases and J by 9 bases, leaving 13 bases between them. This CDR3 is built from 13 residues. This chain's CDR3 is CASSSGGRFEQFF. CDR3 nucleotide sequence: TGTGCCAGCAGCTCGGGCGGGCGTTTTGAGCAGTTCTTC.

This clone has a handful of counts. The CDR3: CASSLEDSNSGANVLTF. The DNA for the CDR3 is TGTGCCAGCAGTCTCGAGGACAGTAACTCTGGGGCCAACGTCCTGACTTTC. The chain joins TRBV6-6 to TRBJ2-6, with D possibly matching TRBD1 (6 bases). Looked up from germline, CDR1 is MNHNY and CDR2 is SVGAGI (reference sequence). This CDR3 comprises 17 residues. The V end lost 5 bases, the J end lost 0 bases, and 14 bases lay between the germline ends.

V and J are TRBV28 and TRBJ1-1, with D possibly TRBD1 on 6 matching bases. Trimming cost V 8 bases and J 7 bases, with 14 bases left between them. Germline V gene data show CDR1 as MDHEN and CDR2 as SYDVKM. This CDR3 comprises 12 residues. CDR3 residues: CASAPGGLEAFF. Here the CDR3 DNA reads TGTGCCAGCGCGCCCGGGGGCCTTGAAGCTTTCTTT.

This chain uses TRBV7-9 with TRBJ2-5; the match to TRBD1 covers 10 bases. The CDR3 has 16 amino acids. V gave up 5 bases and J gave up 1 base; unmatched junction bases: 7. Germline loops: CDR1 SEHNR, CDR2 FQNEAQ (reference sequence). The CDR3: CASSPRQGATQETQYF. CDR3 coding DNA: TGTGCCAGCAGCCCCCGACAGGGGGCAACCCAAGAGACCCAGTACTTC.

DNA for the CDR3: TGTGCCAGCAGTACCCCGACAGAAAGCAATCAGCCCCAGCATTTT. This gives the protein CASSTPTESNQPQHF. This chain links TRBV28 with TRBJ1-5; tentative D call: TRBD1 (5 bases). The V end lost 5 bases, the J end lost 1 base, and 12 bases lay between the germline ends. CDR1 MDHEN and CDR2 SYDVKM come from the germline V gene. CDR3 length: 15 amino acids.

This chain uses TRBV4-1 with TRBJ2-7; 8 nucleotides align to TRBD1. Germline V lookup: CDR1 MGHRA, CDR2 YSYEKL. The CDR3 extends over 17 amino acids. V lost 3 bases to trimming and J lost 2 bases; unmatched junction nucleotides: 12. CDR3 region: CASSHGTGLTSPYEQYF. The CDR3 coding sequence is TGCGCCAGCAGCCACGGGACAGGTTTAACCTCCCCCTACGAGCAGTACTTC.

This clone was counted ten times or more. CDR3: CASSQGLISYEQYF. The CDR3 DNA follows: TGTGCCAGCAGCCAAGGTTTAATCTCCTACGAGCAGTACTTC. This sequence joins TRBV4-2 and TRBJ2-7; D is unclear. CDR1 is LGHNA and CDR2 is YNFKEQ in the germline V gene. The ends were cut back, 1 base at V and 0 bases at J, with 7 bases in the middle. CDR3 length equals 14 residues.

This sequence joins TRBV7-2 and TRBJ2-7; D call uncertain. This CDR3 is 14 amino acids long. Germline V lookup: CDR1 SGHTA, CDR2 FQGNSA. The ends were cut back, 1 base at V and 3 bases at J, with 10 bases in the middle. Here the CDR3 reads CASSLDGQSYEQYF. The CDR3, as DNA: TGTGCCAGCAGCTTAGATGGGCAGAGCTACGAGCAGTACTTC. The full variable domain, in which reference TRBV7-2 and TRBJ2-7 provide the parts outside the CDR3, is GAGVSQSPSNKVTEKGKDVELRCDPISGHTALYWYRQSLGQGLEFLIYFQGNSAPDKSGLPSDRFSAERTGGSVSTLTIQRTQQEDSAVYLCASSLDGQSYEQYFGPGTRLTVT.

The chain links TRBV21-1 to TRBJ2-7; the table calls TRBD2, which could not be checked here. TRBV21-1 is a known pseudogene. There are 12 residues in the CDR3. CDR3 residues: CASSLSLYEQYF. The CDR3 bases are TGTGCCAGCAGCCTAAGTCTCTACGAGCAGTACTTC.

V usage is TRBV28 and J usage is TRBJ1-4, with D perhaps TRBD1 (6 bases). Germline lookup yields CDR1 MDHEN and CDR2 SYDVKM. V lost 2 bases to trimming and J lost 8 bases, with 12 bases between them. The CDR3 extends over 14 amino acids. CDR3 DNA: TGTGCCAGCAGTTTAGGGGGGGCAGGGGAAAAACTGTTTTTT. Residues: CASSLGGAGEKLFF. Combining the CDR3 with reference TRBV28 and TRBJ1-4 gives the whole variable domain DVKVTQSSRYLVKRTGEKVFLECVQDMDHENMFWYRQDPGLGLRLIYFSYDVKMKEKGDIPEGYSVSREKKERFSLILESASTNQTSMYLCASSLGGAGEKLFFGSGTQLSVL.

The chain links TRBV10-3 to TRBJ2-1, with 16 bases matching TRBD2. Trimming took 7 bases from V and 5 from J; bases not matched to a gene: 5. Germline V lookup: CDR1 ENHRY, CDR2 SYGVKD. The CDR3 has 16 residues. The CDR3 protein is CAIKGTSGRENNEQFF. CDR3 sequence (DNA): TGTGCCATCAAGGGGACTAGCGGGAGGGAGAACAATGAGCAGTTCTTC.

The chain joins TRBV3-1 (or the pseudogene TRBV3-2) to TRBJ1-6, with 8 bases matching TRBD1. Germline loops: CDR1 LGHDT, CDR2 YNNKEL (reference sequence). The ends lost 5 bases at V and 8 bases at J; junction bases unmatched: 11. The CDR3 spans 16 residues. The DNA for the CDR3 is TGTGCCAGCAGCAAGATAGGACAGGGATACGATTCACCCCTCCACTTT. It codes for CASSKIGQGYDSPLHF.

This clone was seen more than once but under ten times. The chain carries TRBV7-2 and TRBJ1-1; 12 bases agree with TRBD1. J gave up 7 bases and V 4 bases, and 7 bases lay outside the gene matches. In germline, CDR1 is SGHTA, CDR2 FQGNSA. The CDR3 runs to 15 residues. CDR3 nucleotides: TGTGCCAGCAGCTCTACCGGGACAGGGGGCTTTGAAGCTTTCTTT. It is translated as CASSSTGTGGFEAFF.